The clone carrying this TCR beta chain appeared a few times. Its antigen is not known. This entry is derived from a study of siplizumab effects on memory and regulatory T cells. Germline lookup yields CDR1 MNHEY and CDR2 SMNVEV (reference sequence). This CDR3 region has 16 residues. Trimming at V came to 1 base and at J to 7 bases, leaving 6 bases not matched to a gene. The assay was immunoSEQ multiplex PCR, and TCRdb's table has in-frame clones only and misses some. Of 70,000 to 95,000 clones detected, 75% to 90% appear once; the ten largest clones hold about 15%. Regarding the study as a whole: Mappable alloreactive CD4+ clones averaged approximately 62% Treg-derived with siplizumab versus 26.9% in controls.

This sequence joins TRBV27 and TRBJ2-1, with 11 bases fitting TRBD2. The TCR sequence derives from a human donor in good health. The sample was CD4+ T cells sorted from blood. The CDR3 protein is CASSLWRLAGNNEQFF. As DNA, the CDR3 is TGTGCCAGCAGTTTATGGCGACTAGCGGGAAATAATGAGCAGTTCTTC.